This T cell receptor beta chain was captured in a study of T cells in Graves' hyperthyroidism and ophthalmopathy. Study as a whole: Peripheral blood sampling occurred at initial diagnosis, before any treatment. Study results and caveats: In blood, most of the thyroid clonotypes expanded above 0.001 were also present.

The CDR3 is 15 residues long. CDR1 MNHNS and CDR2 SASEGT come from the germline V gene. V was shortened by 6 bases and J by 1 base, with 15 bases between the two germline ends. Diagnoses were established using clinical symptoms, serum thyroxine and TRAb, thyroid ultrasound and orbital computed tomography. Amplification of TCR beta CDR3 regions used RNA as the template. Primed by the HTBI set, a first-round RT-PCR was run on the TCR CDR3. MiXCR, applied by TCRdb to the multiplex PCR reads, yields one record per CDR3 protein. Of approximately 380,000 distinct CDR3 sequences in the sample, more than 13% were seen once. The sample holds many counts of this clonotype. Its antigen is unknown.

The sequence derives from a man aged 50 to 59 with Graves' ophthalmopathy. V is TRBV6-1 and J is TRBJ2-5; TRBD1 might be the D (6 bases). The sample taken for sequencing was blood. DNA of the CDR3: TGTGCCAGCAGCCCCGACAGGTGGGGCCAAGAGACCCAGTACTTC. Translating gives CASSPDRWGQETQYF.